This T cell receptor (beta chain) was sequenced in a study of T cells expressing NK-cell markers. With the 5' RACE reads reprocessed, TCRdb shows one record per CDR3 protein and no DNA. The sample data list 350,000 to 500,000 distinct CDR3 sequences. There are 14 residues in the CDR3. The germline V gene has CDR1 SNHLY and CDR2 FYNNEI. This TCR derives from a woman between 18 and 75 years old in good health. The sequenced sample was blood T cells: a sorted CD56 or NKG2C T cell subset, CD4+ or CD8+ T cells, or bulk PBMC T cells (not recorded which). This sequence joins TRBV2 and TRBJ1-2; TCRdb's D call, TRBD1, is unchecked because there is no DNA. The CDR3 loop reads CASSLGTGGSGYTF.